This TCR beta chain comes out of a study of cytomegalovirus exposure and HLA in healthy donors. Study-level findings and limits: CMV serostatus was the sole immune exposure information available.

The PCR contained 60 Vbeta and 13 Jbeta primers. Assay: immunoSEQ multiplex PCR; the TCRdb copy retains only in-frame clones and omits some. This sample carries roughly 93,000 clones, about 74% of them seen once, and the ten largest clones take under 2%. With regard to this clone: Its antigen is undetermined.

This CDR3 comprises 16 residues. The V and J ends lost 5 bases and 3 bases, in that order; junction bases with no gene match: 10. Germline assignment: CDR1 SGHTA and CDR2 FQGNSA. Sequencing was done on a sample of PBMCs. This rearrangement joins TRBV7-2 to TRBJ2-3; TRBD1 agrees at 8 bases. The sequence derives from a male donor in good health and CMV-seronegative. Here the CDR3 reads CASSPKQGARTDTQYF. The CDR3 DNA reads as TGTGCCAGCAGCCCGAAGCAGGGGGCGCGTACAGATACGCAGTATTTT.